This T cell receptor (beta chain) emerged from a study of cytomegalovirus exposure and HLA in healthy donors. The PCR made use of 60 Vbeta and 13 Jbeta primers. Produced via immunoSEQ multiplex PCR; TCRdb's table is partial and in-frame only. The sample has 150,000 to 200,000 clones, approximately 71% seen once. Germline lookup yields CDR1 LNHDA and CDR2 SQIVND (reference sequence). Trimming took 2 bases from V and 3 from J; bases not matched to a gene: 20. The CDR3 totals 21 residues. This clonotype was obtained from a woman under 30 in good health and CMV-seropositive. The source material was PBMCs. The J gene is TRBJ2-1, the V gene TRBV19, with TRBD1 identical over 9 bases. Here the CDR3 DNA reads TGTGCCAGTAGTATATCCGAGTGGGGGACAGGGACTAACCAACTCTACAATGAGCAGTTCTTC. Its protein product is CASSISEWGTGTNQLYNEQFF.